A single T cell receptor (beta chain) is shown here with its context. Germline V gene data show CDR1 as SGDLS and CDR2 as YYNGEE. This CDR3 has 14 amino acids. The trim removed 6 bases at V and 4 bases at J, leaving 9 bases unmatched. The data belong to a study of cytomegalovirus exposure and HLA in healthy donors. Primers included in the PCR were 60 Vbeta and 13 Jbeta primers. The method was immunoSEQ multiplex PCR; TCRdb's version includes in-frame clones alone and lacks a portion of them. The profile shows about 200,000 clones, 77% of them singletons. The sequencing sample was made of PBMCs. The chain employs TRBV9 and TRBJ2-5, with 7 positions matching TRBD2. This sequence was found in a woman aged 25 to 45 in good health and CMV-seropositive. The CDR3 reads CASNPGLAAETQYF. In nucleotides, the CDR3 is TGTGCCAGCAACCCGGGTCTAGCGGCAGAGACCCAGTACTTC. Together with reference TRBV9 and TRBJ2-5, the CDR3 gives the full variable domain: DSGVTQTPKHLITATGQRVTLRCSPRSGDLSVYWYQQSLDQGLQFLIQYYNGEERAKGNILERFSAQQFPDLHSELNLSSLELGDSALYFCASNPGLAAETQYFGPGTRLLVL.